This T cell receptor (beta chain) was found in a study of blood T cell repertoires in COVID-19. Study-level information: COVID-19 samples collected from the United States, Italy and Spain covered acute and convalescent phases.

In the original workflow: How many nucleated cells were present was estimated from reference gene primer amplification. Clones were sequenced by immunoSEQ multiplex PCR, and TCRdb holds only the in-frame ones, with some missing. V, J and clone size were drawn from that table, and D and trimming were deduced from the DNA. The sample consists of approximately 120,000 clones, about 82% of them appearing once. This clone occurred a few times. Germline assignment: CDR1 SGHDT and CDR2 YYEEEE. This CDR3 is 15 amino acids long. With 2 bases removed from V and 7 bases from J, the gap between germline ends came to 13 bases.

This sequence originates from a human donor in a cohort sampled during active COVID-19. V usage is TRBV5-6 and J usage is TRBJ1-6; the D gene is possibly TRBD1 (5 bases). Input material: peripheral blood. The CDR3 DNA follows: TGTGCCAGCAGCTTCGGGGGAAGGGGCAATTCACCCCTCCACTTT. It codes for CASSFGGRGNSPLHF.